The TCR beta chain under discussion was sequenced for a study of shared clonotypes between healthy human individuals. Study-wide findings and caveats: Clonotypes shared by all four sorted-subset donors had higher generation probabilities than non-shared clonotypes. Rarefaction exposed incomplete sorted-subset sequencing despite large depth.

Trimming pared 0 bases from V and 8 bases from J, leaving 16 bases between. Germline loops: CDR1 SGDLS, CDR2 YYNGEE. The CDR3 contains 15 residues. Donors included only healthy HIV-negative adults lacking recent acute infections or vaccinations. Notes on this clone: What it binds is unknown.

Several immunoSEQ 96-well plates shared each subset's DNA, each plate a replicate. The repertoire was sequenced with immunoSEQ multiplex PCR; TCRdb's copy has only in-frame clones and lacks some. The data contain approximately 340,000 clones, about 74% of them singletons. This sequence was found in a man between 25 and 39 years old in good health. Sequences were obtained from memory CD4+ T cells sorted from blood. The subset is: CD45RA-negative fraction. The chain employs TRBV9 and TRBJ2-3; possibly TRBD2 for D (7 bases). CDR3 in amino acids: CASSVADGGGGTQYF. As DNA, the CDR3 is TGTGCCAGCAGCGTAGCCGATGGCGGGGGCGGTACGCAGTATTTT.